This TCR beta chain was profiled in a study of metastatic and nonmetastatic thyroid tumors. Study details: Where malignant and benign thyroid patients were concerned, repertoires were compared across blood and tumor or nodule tissue. Overall study results and limits: Significantly higher TCR beta diversity was reportedly seen in malignant thyroid tumors than benign nodules, in blood and tumor.

Original analysis: A papillary thyroid cancer distant-metastasis classifier was built from CDR3 differences across clinicopathological groups. TCRdb redid the clone calls on the PCR reads using MiXCR. The V and J calls follow TCRdb's processing rather than the paper's. The data hold about 32,000 clones, with over 15% observed a single time. No treatment had been given to any patient before thyroid surgery. To note about this clone: What it binds is not known.

Trimming removed 0 bases from V and 8 bases from J; junction bases left unmatched: 13. The CDR3 consists of 16 residues. CDR1 and CDR2 (germline): DFQATT, SNEGSKA (reference sequence). The sample comprised blood. The clonotype was recovered from a female donor with papillary thyroid cancer or a benign thyroid nodule (not recorded which). Some clones in this sample may be carry-over from other donors' samples. The V call is TRBV20-1, the J call TRBJ2-1; 7 bases match TRBD2. The CDR3 loop is CSARDFVRGRVDEQFF. In DNA, the CDR3 is TGCAGTGCTAGAGACTTCGTGCGCGGGAGAGTTGATGAGCAGTTCTTC.